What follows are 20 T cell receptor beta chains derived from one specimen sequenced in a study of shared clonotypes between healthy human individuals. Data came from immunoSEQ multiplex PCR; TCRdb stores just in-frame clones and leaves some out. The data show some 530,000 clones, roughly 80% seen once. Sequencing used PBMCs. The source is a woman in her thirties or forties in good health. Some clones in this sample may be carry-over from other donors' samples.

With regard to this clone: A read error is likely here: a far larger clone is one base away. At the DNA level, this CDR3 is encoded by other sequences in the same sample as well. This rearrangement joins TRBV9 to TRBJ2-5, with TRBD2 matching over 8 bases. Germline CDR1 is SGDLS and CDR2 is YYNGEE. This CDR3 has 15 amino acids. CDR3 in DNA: TGCGCCAGCAGCCCCGGGACTAGTCTCCAAGAGACCCAGTACTTC. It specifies CASSPGTSLQETQYF.

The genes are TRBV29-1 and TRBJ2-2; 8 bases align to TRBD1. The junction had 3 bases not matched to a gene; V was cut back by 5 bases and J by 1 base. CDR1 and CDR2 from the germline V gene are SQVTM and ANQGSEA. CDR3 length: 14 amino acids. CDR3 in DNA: TGCAGCGTTATTGGGACAGGGAACACCGGGGAGCTGTTTTTT. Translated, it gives CSVIGTGNTGELFF.

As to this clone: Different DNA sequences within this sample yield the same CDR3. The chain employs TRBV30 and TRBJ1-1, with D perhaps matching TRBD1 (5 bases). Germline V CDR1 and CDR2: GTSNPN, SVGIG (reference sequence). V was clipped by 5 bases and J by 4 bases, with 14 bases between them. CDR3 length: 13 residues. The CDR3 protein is CAWSRQGGTEAFF. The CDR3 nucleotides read TGTGCCTGGTCGCGCCAGGGCGGCACTGAAGCTTTCTTT.

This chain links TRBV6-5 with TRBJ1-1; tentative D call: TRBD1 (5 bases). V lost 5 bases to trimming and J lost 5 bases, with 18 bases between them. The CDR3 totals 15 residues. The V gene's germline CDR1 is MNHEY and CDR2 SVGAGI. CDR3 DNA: TGTGCCAGCAGTCTTAACCGGGACGGTTTAACTGAAGCTTTCTTT. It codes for CASSLNRDGLTEAFF.

The CDR3 here is CASSSRLGNEQFF. In DNA, the CDR3 is TGTGCCAGCAGCTCCCGGTTGGGGAATGAGCAGTTCTTC. This chain uses TRBV11-3 with TRBJ2-1; D gene unclear. This CDR3 is 13 amino acids long. Germline V gene sequence: CDR1 SGHNT, CDR2 YENEEA. The V end was cut by 4 bases, the J end by 7 bases, with 11 bases between.

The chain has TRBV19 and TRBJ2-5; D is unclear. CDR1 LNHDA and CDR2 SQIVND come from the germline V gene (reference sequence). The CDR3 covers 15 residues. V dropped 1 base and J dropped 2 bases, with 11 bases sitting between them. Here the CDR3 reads CASSIGSSFQETQYF. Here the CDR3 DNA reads TGTGCCAGTAGTATAGGTTCCAGCTTTCAAGAGACCCAGTACTTC.

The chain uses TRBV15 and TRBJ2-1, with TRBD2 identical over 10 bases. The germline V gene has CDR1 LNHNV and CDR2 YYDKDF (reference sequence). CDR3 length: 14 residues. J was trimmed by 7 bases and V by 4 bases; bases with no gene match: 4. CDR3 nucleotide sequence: TGTGCCACCAGCAAACGACTAGCGGGTAATGAGCAGTTCTTC. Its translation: CATSKRLAGNEQFF.

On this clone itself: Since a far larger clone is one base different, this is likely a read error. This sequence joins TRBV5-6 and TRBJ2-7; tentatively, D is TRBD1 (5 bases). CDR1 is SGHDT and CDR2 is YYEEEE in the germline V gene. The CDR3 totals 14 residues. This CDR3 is CASSFGATSHEQYF. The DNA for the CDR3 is TGTGCCAGCAGCTTTGGGGCAACCTCCCACGAGCAGTACTTC.

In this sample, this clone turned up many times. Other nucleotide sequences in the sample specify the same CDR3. The CDR3 sequence: CASSLYITWGTDTQYF. CDR3 DNA sequence: TGTGCCAGCAGCCTCTACATAACCTGGGGCACAGATACGCAGTATTTT. The chain joins TRBV5-6 to TRBJ2-3, with D unresolved. Germline V CDR1 and CDR2: SGHDT, YYEEEE. With 4 bases removed from V and 1 base from J, the gap between germline ends came to 16 bases. This CDR3 is built from 16 residues.

CDR3 amino acids: CASSEGGTTIEQFF. In nucleotides, the CDR3 is TGTGCCAGCAGTGAAGGAGGGACTACCATTGAGCAGTTCTTC. J is TRBJ2-1 and V is TRBV6-1; 7 positions match TRBD2. V trimming: 1 base; J trimming: 9 bases; junction bases outside the gene matches: 6. Germline assignment: CDR1 MNHNS and CDR2 SASEGT. This CDR3 region has 14 residues.

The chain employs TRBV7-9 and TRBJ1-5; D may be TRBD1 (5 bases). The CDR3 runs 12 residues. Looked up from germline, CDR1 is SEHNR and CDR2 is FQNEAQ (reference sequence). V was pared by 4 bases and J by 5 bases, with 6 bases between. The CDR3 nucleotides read TGTGCCAGCAGCTGGGGGGATCAGCCCCAGCATTTT. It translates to CASSWGDQPQHF.

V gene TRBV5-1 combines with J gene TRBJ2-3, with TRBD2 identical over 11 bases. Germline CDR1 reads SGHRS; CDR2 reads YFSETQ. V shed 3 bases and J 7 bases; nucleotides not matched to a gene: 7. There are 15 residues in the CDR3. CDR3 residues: CASSYGTSGGHTQYF. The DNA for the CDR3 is TGCGCCAGCAGCTATGGGACTAGCGGAGGGCATACGCAGTATTTT.

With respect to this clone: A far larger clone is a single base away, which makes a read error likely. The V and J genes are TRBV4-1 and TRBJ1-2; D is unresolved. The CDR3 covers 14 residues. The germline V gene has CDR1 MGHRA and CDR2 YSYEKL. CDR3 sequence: CAGSPVVPSLGYTF. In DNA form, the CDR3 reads TGCGCCGGCAGCCCAGTAGTGCCCTCTCTTGGCTACACCTTC.

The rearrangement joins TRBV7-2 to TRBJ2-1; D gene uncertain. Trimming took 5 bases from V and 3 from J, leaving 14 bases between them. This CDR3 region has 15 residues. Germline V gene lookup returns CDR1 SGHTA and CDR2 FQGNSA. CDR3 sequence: CASSPEATYYNEQFF. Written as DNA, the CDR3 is TGTGCCAGCAGCCCCGAAGCTACGTACTACAATGAGCAGTTCTTC.

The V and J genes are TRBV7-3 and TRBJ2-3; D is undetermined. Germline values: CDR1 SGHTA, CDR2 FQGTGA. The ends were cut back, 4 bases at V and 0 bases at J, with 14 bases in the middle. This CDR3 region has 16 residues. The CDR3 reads CASSSMGSPSTDTQYF. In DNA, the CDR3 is TGTGCCAGCAGCTCCATGGGTTCCCCTAGCACAGATACGCAGTATTTT.

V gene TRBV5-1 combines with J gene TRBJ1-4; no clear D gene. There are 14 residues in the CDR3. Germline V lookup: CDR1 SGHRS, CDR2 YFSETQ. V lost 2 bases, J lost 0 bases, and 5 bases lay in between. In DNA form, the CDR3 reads TGCGCCAGCAGCTTCCTATCAACTAATGAAAAACTGTTTTTT. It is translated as CASSFLSTNEKLFF.

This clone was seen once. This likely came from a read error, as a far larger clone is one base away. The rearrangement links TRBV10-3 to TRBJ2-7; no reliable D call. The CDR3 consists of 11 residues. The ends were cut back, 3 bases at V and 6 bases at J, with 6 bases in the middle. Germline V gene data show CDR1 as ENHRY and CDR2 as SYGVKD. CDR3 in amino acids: CAISEGCEQYF. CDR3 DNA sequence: TGTGCCATCAGTGAAGGGTGCGAGCAGTACTTC.

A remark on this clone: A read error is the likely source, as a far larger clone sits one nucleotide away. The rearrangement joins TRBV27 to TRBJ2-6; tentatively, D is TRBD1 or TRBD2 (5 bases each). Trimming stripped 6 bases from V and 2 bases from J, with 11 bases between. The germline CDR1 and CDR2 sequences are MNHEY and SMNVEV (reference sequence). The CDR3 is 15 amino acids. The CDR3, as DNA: TGTGCCAGCAGACGCCCGGGGCCTGGGGCCAACGTCCTGACTTTC. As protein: CASRRPGPGANVLTF.

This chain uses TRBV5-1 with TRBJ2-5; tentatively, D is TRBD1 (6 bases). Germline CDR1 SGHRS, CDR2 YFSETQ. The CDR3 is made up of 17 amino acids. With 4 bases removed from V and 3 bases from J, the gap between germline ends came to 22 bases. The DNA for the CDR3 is TGCGCCAGCAGCGACCCGAGGGGGTCGATGAGAAAAGAGACCCAGTACTTC. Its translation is CASSDPRGSMRKETQYF. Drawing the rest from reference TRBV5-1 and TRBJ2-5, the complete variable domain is KAGVTQTPRYLIKTRGQQVTLSCSPISGHRSVSWYQQTPGQGLQFLFEYFSETQRNKGNFPGRFSGRQFSNSRSEMNVSTLELGDSALYLCASSDPRGSMRKETQYFGPGTRLLVL.

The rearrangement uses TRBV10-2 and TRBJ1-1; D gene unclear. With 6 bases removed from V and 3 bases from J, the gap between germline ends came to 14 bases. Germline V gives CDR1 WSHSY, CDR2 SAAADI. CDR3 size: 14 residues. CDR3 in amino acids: CASRAPSRDTEAFF. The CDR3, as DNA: TGCGCCAGCAGGGCCCCGTCCCGGGACACTGAAGCTTTCTTT.